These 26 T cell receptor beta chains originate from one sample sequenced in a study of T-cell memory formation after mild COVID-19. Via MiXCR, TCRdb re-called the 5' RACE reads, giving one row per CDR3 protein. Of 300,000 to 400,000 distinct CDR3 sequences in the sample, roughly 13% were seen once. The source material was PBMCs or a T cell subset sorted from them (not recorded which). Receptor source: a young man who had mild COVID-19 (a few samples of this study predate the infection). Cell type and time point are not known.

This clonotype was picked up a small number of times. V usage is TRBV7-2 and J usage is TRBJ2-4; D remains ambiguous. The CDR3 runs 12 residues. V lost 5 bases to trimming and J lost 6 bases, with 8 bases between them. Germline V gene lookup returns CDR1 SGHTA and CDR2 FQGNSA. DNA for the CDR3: TGTGCCAGCAGCCCGGGTACAAACATTCAGTACTTC. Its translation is CASSPGTNIQYF.

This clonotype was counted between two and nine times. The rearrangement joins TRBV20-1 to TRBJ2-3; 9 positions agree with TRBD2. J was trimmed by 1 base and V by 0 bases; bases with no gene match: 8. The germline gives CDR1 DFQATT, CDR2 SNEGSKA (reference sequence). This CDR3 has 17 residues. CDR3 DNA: TGCAGTGCTAGAGATCACTTCCGGACTAGCGGCACAGATACGCAGTATTTT. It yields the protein CSARDHFRTSGTDTQYF.

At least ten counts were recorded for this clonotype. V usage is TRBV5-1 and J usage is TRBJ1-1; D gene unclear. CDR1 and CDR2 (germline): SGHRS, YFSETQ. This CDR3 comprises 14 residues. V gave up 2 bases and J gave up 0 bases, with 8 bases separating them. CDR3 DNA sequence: TGCGCCAGCAGCTTAGCGGGGATGAACACTGAAGCTTTCTTT. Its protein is CASSLAGMNTEAFF.

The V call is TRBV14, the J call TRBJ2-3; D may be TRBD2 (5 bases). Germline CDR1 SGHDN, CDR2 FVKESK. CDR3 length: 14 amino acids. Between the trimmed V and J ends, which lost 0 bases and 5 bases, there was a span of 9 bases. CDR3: CASSQDHGIDTQYF. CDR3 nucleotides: TGTGCCAGCAGCCAAGATCACGGGATAGATACGCAGTATTTT.

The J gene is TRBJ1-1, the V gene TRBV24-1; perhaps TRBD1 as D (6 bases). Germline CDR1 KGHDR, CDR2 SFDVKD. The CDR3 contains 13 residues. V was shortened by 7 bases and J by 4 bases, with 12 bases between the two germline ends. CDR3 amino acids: CATRNRVGTEAFF. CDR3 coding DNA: TGTGCCACCAGAAACAGGGTGGGCACTGAAGCTTTCTTT.

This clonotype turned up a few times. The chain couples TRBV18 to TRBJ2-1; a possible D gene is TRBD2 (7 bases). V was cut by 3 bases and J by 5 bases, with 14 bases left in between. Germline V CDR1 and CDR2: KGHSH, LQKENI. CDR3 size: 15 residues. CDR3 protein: CASSPVEGGDNEQFF. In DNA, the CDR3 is TGTGCCAGCTCACCCGTGGAGGGGGGGGACAATGAGCAGTTCTTC.

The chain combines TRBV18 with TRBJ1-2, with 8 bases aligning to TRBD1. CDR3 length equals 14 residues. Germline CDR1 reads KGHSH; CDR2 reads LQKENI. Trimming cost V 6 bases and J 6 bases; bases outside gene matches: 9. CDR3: CASSQGQEVDGYTF. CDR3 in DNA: TGTGCCAGCTCCCAGGGACAGGAAGTTGATGGCTACACCTTC.

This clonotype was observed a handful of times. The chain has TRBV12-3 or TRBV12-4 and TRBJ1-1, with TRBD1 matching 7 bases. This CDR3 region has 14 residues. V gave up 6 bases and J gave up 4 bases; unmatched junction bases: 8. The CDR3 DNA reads TGTGCCAGCAGGAAAAACAGGGGCGGCACTGAAGCTTTCTTT. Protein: CASRKNRGGTEAFF.

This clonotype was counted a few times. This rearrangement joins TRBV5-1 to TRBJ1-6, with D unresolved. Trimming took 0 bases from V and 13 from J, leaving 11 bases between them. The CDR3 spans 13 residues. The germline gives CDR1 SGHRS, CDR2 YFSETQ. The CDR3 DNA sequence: TGCGCCAGCAGCTTGGACGACGAGACCCCCCTCCACTTT. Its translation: CASSLDDETPLHF.

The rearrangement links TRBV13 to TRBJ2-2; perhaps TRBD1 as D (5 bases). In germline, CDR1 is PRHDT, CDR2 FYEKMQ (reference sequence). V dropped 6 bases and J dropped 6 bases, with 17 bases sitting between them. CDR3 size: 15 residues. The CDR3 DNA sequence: TGTGCCAGCAGTCGTAACGAAGGGGCAGCCGGGGAGCTGTTTTTT. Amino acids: CASSRNEGAAGELFF.

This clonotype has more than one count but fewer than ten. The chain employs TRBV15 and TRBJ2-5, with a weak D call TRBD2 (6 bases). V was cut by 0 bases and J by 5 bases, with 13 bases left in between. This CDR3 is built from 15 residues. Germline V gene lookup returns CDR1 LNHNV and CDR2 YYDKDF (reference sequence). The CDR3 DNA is TGTGCCACCAGCAGAGATCGAGCAGGAGGGGAGACCCAGTACTTC. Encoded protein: CATSRDRAGGETQYF. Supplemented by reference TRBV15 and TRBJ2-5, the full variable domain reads DAMVIQNPRYQVTQFGKPVTLSCSQTLNHNVMYWYQQKSSQAPKLLFHYYDKDFNNEADTPDNFQSRRPNTSFCFLDIRSPGLGDTAMYLCATSRDRAGGETQYFGPGTRLLVL.

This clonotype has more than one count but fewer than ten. The CDR3 coding sequence is TGTGCCAGCGAGGGACAGATCAGACTTAGCAATCAGCCCCAGCATTTT. Its translation: CASEGQIRLSNQPQHF. This chain uses TRBV6-7 with TRBJ1-5, with 7 nucleotides matching TRBD1. TRBV6-7 is sorted into the ORF group, with uncertain function. J lost 0 bases, V lost 8 bases, and 10 bases had no gene match. This CDR3 contains 16 residues.

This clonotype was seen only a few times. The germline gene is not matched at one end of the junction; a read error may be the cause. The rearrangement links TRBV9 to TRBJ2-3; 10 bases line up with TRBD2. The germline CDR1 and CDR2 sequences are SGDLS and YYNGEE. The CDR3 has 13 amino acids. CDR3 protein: CASSGGWIDTQYF. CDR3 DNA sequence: TGTGCCAGTAGCGGGGGGTGGATCGATACGCAGTATTTT.

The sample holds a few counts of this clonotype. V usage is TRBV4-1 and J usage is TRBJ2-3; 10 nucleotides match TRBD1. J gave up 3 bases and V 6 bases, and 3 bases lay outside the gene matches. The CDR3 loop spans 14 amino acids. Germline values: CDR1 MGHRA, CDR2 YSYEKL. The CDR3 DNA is TGCGCCAGCAGGGACAGGGGGTTGACAGATACGCAGTATTTT. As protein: CASRDRGLTDTQYF.

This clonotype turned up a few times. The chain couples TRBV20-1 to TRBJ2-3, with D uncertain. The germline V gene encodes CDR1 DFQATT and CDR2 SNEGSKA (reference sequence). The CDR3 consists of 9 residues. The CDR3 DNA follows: TGCAGCCCCCTTGATACGCAGTATTTT. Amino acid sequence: CSPLDTQYF.

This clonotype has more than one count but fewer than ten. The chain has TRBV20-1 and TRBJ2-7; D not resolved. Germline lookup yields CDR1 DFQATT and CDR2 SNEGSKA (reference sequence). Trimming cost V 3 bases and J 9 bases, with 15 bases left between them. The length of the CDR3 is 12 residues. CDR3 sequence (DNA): TGCAGTGCTAGCGCCCCCCCGTGGGCGCAGTACTTC. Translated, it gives CSASAPPWAQYF.

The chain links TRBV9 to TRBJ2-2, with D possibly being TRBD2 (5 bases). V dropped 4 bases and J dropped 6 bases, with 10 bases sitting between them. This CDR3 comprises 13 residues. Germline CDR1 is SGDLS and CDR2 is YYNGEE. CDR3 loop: CASSFTSPGELFF. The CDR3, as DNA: TGTGCCAGCAGCTTTACTAGTCCCGGGGAGCTGTTTTTT. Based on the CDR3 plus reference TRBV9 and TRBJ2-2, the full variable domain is DSGVTQTPKHLITATGQRVTLRCSPRSGDLSVYWYQQSLDQGLQFLIQYYNGEERAKGNILERFSAQQFPDLHSELNLSSLELGDSALYFCASSFTSPGELFFGEGSRLTVL.

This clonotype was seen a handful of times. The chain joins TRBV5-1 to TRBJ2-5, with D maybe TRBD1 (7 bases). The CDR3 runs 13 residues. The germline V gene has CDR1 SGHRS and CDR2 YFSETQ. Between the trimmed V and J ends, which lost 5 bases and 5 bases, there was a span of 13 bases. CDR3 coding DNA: TGCGCCAGCAGGCGGGACAGACGGGAGACCCAGTACTTC. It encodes CASRRDRRETQYF.

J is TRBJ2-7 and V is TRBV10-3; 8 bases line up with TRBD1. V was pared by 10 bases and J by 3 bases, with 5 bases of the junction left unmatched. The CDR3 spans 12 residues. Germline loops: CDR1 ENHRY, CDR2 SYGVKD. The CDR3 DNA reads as TGTGCCACCAACAGGGGGGACTACGAGCAGTACGTC. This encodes CATNRGDYEQYV.

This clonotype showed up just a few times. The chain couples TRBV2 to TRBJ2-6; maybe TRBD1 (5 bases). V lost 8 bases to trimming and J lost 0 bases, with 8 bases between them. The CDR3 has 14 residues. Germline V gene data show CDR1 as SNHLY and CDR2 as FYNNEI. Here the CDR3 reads CASLDSSGANVLTF. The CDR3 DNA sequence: TGTGCCAGCCTCGACAGCTCTGGGGCCAACGTCCTGACTTTC.

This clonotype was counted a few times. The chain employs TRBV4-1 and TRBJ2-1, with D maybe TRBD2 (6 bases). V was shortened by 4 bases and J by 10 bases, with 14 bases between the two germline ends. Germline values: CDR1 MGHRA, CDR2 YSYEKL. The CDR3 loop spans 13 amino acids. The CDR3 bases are TGCGCCAGCAGCCCGGGACTGTTAACGGAGCAGTTCTTC. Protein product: CASSPGLLTEQFF.

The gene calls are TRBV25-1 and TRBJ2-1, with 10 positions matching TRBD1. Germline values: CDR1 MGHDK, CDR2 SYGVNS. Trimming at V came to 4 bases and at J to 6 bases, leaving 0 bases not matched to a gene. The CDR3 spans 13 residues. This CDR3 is CASSGTGGNEQFF. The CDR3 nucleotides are TGTGCCAGCAGTGGGACAGGGGGCAATGAGCAGTTCTTC. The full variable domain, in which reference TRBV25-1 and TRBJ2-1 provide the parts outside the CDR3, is EADIYQTPRYLVIGTGKKITLECSQTMGHDKMYWYQQDPGMELHLIHYSYGVNSTEKGDLSSESTVSRIRTEHFPLTLESARPSHTSQYLCASSGTGGNEQFFGPGTRLTVL.

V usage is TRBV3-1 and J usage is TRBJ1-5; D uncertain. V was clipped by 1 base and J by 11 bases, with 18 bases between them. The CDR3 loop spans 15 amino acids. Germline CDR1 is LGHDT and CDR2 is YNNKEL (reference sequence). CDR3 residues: CASSQGVGPPEAQHF. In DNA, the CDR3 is TGTGCCAGCAGCCAAGGGGTAGGCCCACCCGAGGCCCAGCATTTT. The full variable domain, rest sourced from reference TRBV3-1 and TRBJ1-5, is DTAVSQTPKYLVTQMGNDKSIKCEQNLGHDTMYWYKQDSKKFLKIMFSYNNKELIINETVPNRFSPKSPDKAHLNLHINSLELGDSAVYFCASSQGVGPPEAQHFGDGTRLSIL.

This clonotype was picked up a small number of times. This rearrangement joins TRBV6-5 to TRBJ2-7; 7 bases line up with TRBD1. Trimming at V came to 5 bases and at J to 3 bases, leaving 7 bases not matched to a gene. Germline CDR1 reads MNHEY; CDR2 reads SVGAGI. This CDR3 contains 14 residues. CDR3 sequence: CASSHGPGGYEQYF. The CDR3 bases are TGTGCCAGCAGTCACGGGCCAGGGGGCTACGAGCAGTACTTC.

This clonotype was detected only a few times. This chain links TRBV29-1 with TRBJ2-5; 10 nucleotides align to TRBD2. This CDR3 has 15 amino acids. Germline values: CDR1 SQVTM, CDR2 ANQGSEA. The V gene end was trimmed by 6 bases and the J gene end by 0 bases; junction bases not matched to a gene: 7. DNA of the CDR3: TGCAGCGTCGGAACTAGCGGGGTGTACCAAGAGACCCAGTACTTC. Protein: CSVGTSGVYQETQYF.

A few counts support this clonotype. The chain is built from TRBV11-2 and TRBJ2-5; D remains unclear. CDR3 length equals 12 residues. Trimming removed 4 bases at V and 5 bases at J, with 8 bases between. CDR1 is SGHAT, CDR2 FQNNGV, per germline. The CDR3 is CASSWIWETQYF. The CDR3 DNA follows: TGTGCCAGCAGCTGGATTTGGGAGACCCAGTACTTC.